The TCR beta chain described here comes from a study of OX40 agonist ivuxolimab in advanced cancers. Regarding the research as a whole: The costimulatory receptor OX40 (CD134) was targeted by ivuxolimab, a fully human IgG2 agonistic monoclonal antibody. Intravenous ivuxolimab was administered to patients every 2 weeks at six dose levels: 0.01, 0.1, 0.3, 1.5, 3 and 10 mg/kg. Of the 52 patients in dose escalation, 19 had hepatocellular carcinoma, roughly 15 had melanoma, 9 had renal cell carcinoma and 9 had head and neck cancer. In the dose-escalation cohort, approximately 83% of patients were male, and the mean age was roughly 56 years with a range of roughly 20 to 80. Prior anti-PD-1, anti-PD-L1 or anti-CTLA-4 therapy was permitted, and checkpoint inhibitors had been received by about 36% of dose-escalation patients. Partial responses occurred in three dose-escalation patients, of whom one had hepatocellular carcinoma and two had cutaneous melanoma. The point of sequencing TCRbeta in the periphery was to test whether ivuxolimab changed TCR sequence diversity and drove clonal T-cell expansion. The paper reports the monotherapy dose-escalation portion (N of about 56 patients) of the phase I ivuxolimab trial.

For sequencing of the TCRbeta CDR3 region, genomic DNA was extracted from the sorted cells. The immunoSEQ Assay was used to sequence the TCRbeta CDR3 regions. TCRdb provides this immuneACCESS table in a form limited to in-frame rearrangements. Some clones are lacking; in checked studies, under half of them reflect an unresolved V gene, and why the rest are absent is not known. The sample contains roughly 100,000 clones, more than 85% of them found a single time. The biggest ten clones account for roughly 0.26% of the sample. The V end loses 2 bases and the J end loses 4 bases, and a stretch of 10 bases separates them. Looking up the germline V gene yields CDR1 SGHRS and CDR2 YFSETQ. The CDR3 runs 13 amino acids, cysteine and phenylalanine included. Of all the DNA, just the CDR3 is kept, 39 bases in frame from base 1. Here is what the overall study found, with its caveats: Which antigens the clonally expanded peripheral T cells were specific for was not determined. After ivuxolimab, CD8+ T cells had more expanded clones than CD4+ T cells on average. Low levels of normalized T-cell clonal expansion were also seen in some nonresponding patients. At doses from 0.1 to 3.0 mg/kg, clonal expansion was seen in both CD4+ and CD8+ blood T cells between baseline and week 6. In the 0.1-3.0 mg/kg groups, partial responders were among the patients with the lowest normalized peripheral clonal expansion, particularly in CD8+ T cells.

Patients with autoimmune disease history or receiving systemic immunosuppression were excluded from the trial. Peripheral blood for TCR sequencing was collected from all dose cohorts at baseline, on cycle 4 day 1, and on cycle 7 day 1. The samples were drawn from a first-in-human, open-label, multicenter phase I dose-escalation trial of ivuxolimab. Adults with locally advanced or metastatic melanoma, renal cell, hepatocellular, or head and neck squamous cell carcinoma were enrolled in the trial. Before TCR sequencing, CD4+ T cells and CD8+ T cells were sorted from peripheral blood as separate populations. With respect to this clone: What antigen it recognizes has not been identified. It has no much larger one-base neighbor in the sample; base qualities were not kept.

This clonotype originated in an adult with an advanced solid tumor such as melanoma, head and neck, liver or kidney cancer. This sample comprised CD4+ or CD8+ T cells sorted from blood, obtained in a trial of the OX40 agonist ivuxolimab. The chain is assembled from TRBV5-1 and TRBJ2-7, with a tentative D call of TRBD1 or TRBD2, each matching 5 bases. The DNA sequence is TGCGCCAGCAGCTTCCTCGAGGGGTACGAGCAGTACTTC. The translation is CASSFLEGYEQYF.